A selection of T cell receptor beta chains follows, all from one sample in a study of cytomegalovirus exposure and HLA in healthy donors. Data came from immunoSEQ multiplex PCR; TCRdb stores just in-frame clones and leaves some out. The sample consists of 110,000 or so clones, 70% to 85% of them appearing once. Sequencing was performed on PBMCs. These receptors were taken from a middle-aged woman in good health and CMV-seropositive. Each CDR3 is given with its conserved first and last residue. D genes are given only for firm matches. Not every row has a clone size; where given, it reads once, few, many or a size class.

>NA|TRBJ2-3|NA|TRBV5-1
CASSLVVEATDTQYF
TGCGCCAGCAGCTTGGTTGTGGAGGCCACAGATACGCAGTATTTT
>NA|TRBJ2-7|NA|TRBV10-3
CAISESTQGYEQYF
TGTGCCATCAGTGAGTCGACTCAAGGCTACGAGCAGTACTTC
>NA|TRBJ2-5|NA|TRBV5-1
CASSLNTAEEETQYF
TGCGCCAGCAGCTTGAATACGGCGGAGGAGGAGACCCAGTACTTC
>NA|TRBJ2-2|NA|TRBV15
CATSKEAAGRTGELFF
TGTGCCACCAGCAAGGAAGCGGCGGGAAGGACCGGGGAGCTGTTTTTT
>NA|TRBJ2-1|TRBD1|TRBV19
CASSILGTGWNEQFF
TGTGCCAGTAGTATATTAGGGACAGGGTGGAATGAGCAGTTCTTC
>NA|TRBJ2-1|NA|TRBV30
CAWSLWGAYNEQFF
TGTGCCTGGAGTCTGTGGGGAGCCTACAATGAGCAGTTCTTC
>NA|TRBJ2-7|NA|TRBV7-8
CASSRLTYEQYF
TGTGCCAGCAGCAGACTAACATACGAGCAGTACTTC
>few|TRBJ2-3|TRBD2|TRBV19
CATAGTSGSTDTQYF
TGTGCCACTGCCGGGACTAGCGGTAGCACAGATACGCAGTATTTT
>once|TRBJ1-2|TRBD1|TRBV5-4
CASSPTGAKGEGYTF
TGTGCCAGCAGTCCTACAGGGGCTAAAGGTGAGGGCTACACCTTC
>NA|TRBJ2-6|NA|TRBV5-1
CASSLGSSGANVLTF
TGCGCCAGCAGCTTGGGCAGCTCTGGGGCCAACGTCCTGACTTTC
>NA|TRBJ1-2|NA|TRBV4-2
CASSQNRFYGYTF
TGTGCCAGCAGCCAAAACCGGTTCTATGGCTACACCTTC
>NA|TRBJ1-1|TRBD1|TRBV19
CASIPRGTVLGAFF
TGTGCCAGTATCCCCCGAGGGACAGTTCTGGGCGCTTTCTTT
>NA|TRBJ1-1|NA|TRBV7-2
CASSTGPNTEAFF
TGTGCCAGCAGCACTGGGCCGAACACTGAAGCTTTCTTT
>NA|TRBJ2-4|TRBD1|TRBV18
CASSPPGQGRNIQYF
TGTGCCAGCTCACCACCCGGACAGGGGAGAAACATTCAGTACTTC
>NA|TRBJ1-2|NA|TRBV4-1
CASSQTGSVGYGYTF
TGCGCCAGCAGCCAAACAGGGTCGGTCGGCTATGGCTACACCTTC
>NA|TRBJ2-1|TRBD2|TRBV7-2
CASSLVLAGDNEQFF
TGTGCCAGCAGCTTAGTACTAGCGGGAGACAATGAGCAGTTCTTC
>NA|TRBJ1-5|TRBD1|TRBV2
CASSLDRGREQPQHF
TGTGCCAGCAGCTTGGACAGGGGGCGCGAACAGCCCCAGCATTTT
>NA|TRBJ2-3|NA|TRBV5-4
CASSSPGRGLGTQYF
TGTGCCAGCAGCTCCCCGGGTAGGGGTTTGGGTACGCAGTATTTT
>few|TRBJ2-3|NA|TRBV19
CASSIYGGPTDTQYF
TGTGCCAGTAGTATATATGGAGGGCCCACAGATACGCAGTATTTT
>once|TRBJ2-5|TRBD2|TRBV5-4
CASSLGQGGETQYF
TGTGCCAGCAGCTTGGGGCAGGGAGGGGAGACCCAGTACTTC
>NA|TRBJ1-4|NA|TRBV4-1
CASSQGGLLNEKLFF
TGCGCCAGCAGCCAAGGGGGACTCCTTAATGAAAAACTGTTTTTT
>NA|TRBJ2-2|NA|TRBV7-9
CASSINTGNGELFF
TGTGCCAGCAGCATTAACACAGGGAACGGGGAGCTGTTTTTT
>NA|TRBJ2-2|TRBD2|TRBV2
CASRLAGNTGELFF
TGTGCTAGCCGGCTAGCGGGGAACACCGGGGAGCTGTTTTTT
>NA|TRBJ2-2|NA|TRBV5-1
CASSRQGSSNTGELFF
TGCGCCAGCAGTCGGCAGGGGTCCTCGAACACCGGGGAGCTGTTTTTT
>NA|TRBJ2-4|TRBD2|TRBV5-1
CARGKAGGAKNIQYF
TGCGCCAGGGGGAAGGCGGGAGGGGCCAAAAACATTCAGTACTTC
>few|TRBJ2-5|TRBD2|TRBV7-2
CASSLNPSGVGETQYF
TGTGCCAGCAGCTTAAACCCTAGCGGGGTTGGAGAGACCCAGTACTTC
>NA|TRBJ2-2|NA|TRBV6-5
CASSGLRDTGELFF
TGTGCCAGCAGTGGGCTCAGGGACACCGGGGAGCTGTTTTTT
>NA|TRBJ1-2|NA|TRBV27
CATQGDHGYTF
TGTGCCACCCAAGGGGATCATGGCTACACCTTC
>NA|TRBJ2-7|TRBD1|TRBV19
CASRDGTGASYEQYF
TGTGCCAGTAGGGACGGGACAGGGGCCTCCTACGAGCAGTACTTC
>NA|TRBJ2-7|TRBD2|TRBV19
CASSISLTSATYEQYF
TGTGCCAGTAGTATTAGCTTGACTAGCGCTACCTACGAGCAGTACTTC
>NA|TRBJ2-1|TRBD2|TRBV2
CASSFPRETYNEQFF
TGTGCCAGCAGTTTCCCGCGGGAGACCTACAATGAGCAGTTCTTC
>NA|TRBJ2-1|TRBD1|TRBV6-1
CASSGDTGVKFF
TGCGCCAGCAGTGGGGATACAGGGGTGAAGTTCTTC
>NA|TRBJ2-5|NA|TRBV7-9
CASSLDSQETQYF
TGTGCCAGCAGCTTAGACAGCCAAGAGACCCAGTACTTC
>once|TRBJ1-1|NA|TRBV30
CAWSPNRNTEAFF
TGTGCCTGGAGTCCTAACAGGAACACTGAAGCTTTCTTT
>few|TRBJ2-7|NA|TRBV7-9
CASSQVPGHSSYEQYF
TGTGCCAGCAGCCAAGTCCCGGGACACTCATCCTACGAGCAGTACTTC
>once|TRBJ1-4|TRBD1|TRBV7-9
CASSWTGGGEKLFF
TGTGCCAGCAGCTGGACAGGGGGCGGGGAAAAACTGTTTTTT
>NA|TRBJ2-7|TRBD2|TRBV5-4
CASRAGNTYEQYF
TGTGCCAGCAGAGCGGGAAACACCTACGAGCAGTACTTC
>few|TRBJ1-2|NA|TRBV7-6
CASSPPRSAGGYTF
TGTGCCAGCAGCCCCCCCAGGTCGGCGGGTGGCTACACCTTC
>NA|TRBJ2-7|NA|TRBV15
CATSREIPTAYGASYEQYF
TGTGCCACCAGCAGAGAGATCCCGACAGCTTACGGAGCTTCCTACGAGCAGTACTTC
>NA|TRBJ2-7|TRBD1|TRBV27
CASSFGWTGYYEQYF
TGTGCCAGCAGTTTTGGTTGGACAGGGTACTACGAGCAGTACTTC
>NA|TRBJ2-7|NA|TRBV18
CASSPPGPAFTYEQYF
TGTGCCAGCTCACCGCCGGGTCCGGCCTTTACCTACGAGCAGTACTTC
>once|TRBJ2-5|NA|TRBV6-5
CASSPRLTGFETQYF
TGTGCCAGCAGTCCTCGTCTAACAGGGTTCGAGACCCAGTACTTC
>NA|TRBJ2-1|NA|TRBV19
CASSIDSYNEQFF
TGTGCCAGTAGTATTGACAGTTACAATGAGCAGTTCTTC
>NA|TRBJ2-1|TRBD1|TRBV7-3
CASSLTGDRGLPSSYNEQFF
TGTGCCAGCAGCTTAACGGGGGACAGGGGCCTTCCCAGCTCCTACAATGAGCAGTTCTTC
>few|TRBJ2-6|TRBD1|TRBV30
CAWSVGTGSARANVLTF
TGTGCCTGGAGTGTAGGGACAGGGTCGGCTCGGGCCAACGTCCTGACTTTC
>few|TRBJ1-5|NA|TRBV25-1
CASSESTVYNQPQHF
TGTGCCAGCAGTGAATCGACAGTTTACAATCAGCCCCAGCATTTT